This T cell receptor beta chain was observed in a study of T cell responses to AZD1222 COVID-19 vaccine. CDR1 is LNHDA and CDR2 is SQIVND in the germline V gene (reference sequence). V gave up 6 bases and J gave up 0 bases, with 8 bases separating them. The CDR3 consists of 13 residues. Notes on the study in general: Repertoires were collected only later (after the peak T cell response had occurred).

Assay: immunoSEQ multiplex PCR; the TCRdb copy retains only in-frame clones and omits some. The top ten clones hold more than 8.5% of a sample with some 100,000 clones, just over 85% of them seen once. Details on this clone: Its antigen is currently unknown.

The material was peripheral blood, obtained on day 0 of AZD1222 vaccination. The sequence came from an adult in good health. The rearrangement uses TRBV19 and TRBJ1-1, with D uncertain. CDR3 protein: CASRLSMNTEAFF. CDR3 sequence (DNA): TGTGCCAGTAGATTAAGCATGAACACTGAAGCTTTCTTT. Complete variable domain (other parts from reference TRBV19 and TRBJ1-1): DGGITQSPKYLFRKEGQNVTLSCEQNLNHDAMYWYRQDPGQGLRLIYYSQIVNDFQKGDIAEGYSVSREKKESFPLTVTSAQKNPTAFYLCASRLSMNTEAFFGQGTRLTVV.